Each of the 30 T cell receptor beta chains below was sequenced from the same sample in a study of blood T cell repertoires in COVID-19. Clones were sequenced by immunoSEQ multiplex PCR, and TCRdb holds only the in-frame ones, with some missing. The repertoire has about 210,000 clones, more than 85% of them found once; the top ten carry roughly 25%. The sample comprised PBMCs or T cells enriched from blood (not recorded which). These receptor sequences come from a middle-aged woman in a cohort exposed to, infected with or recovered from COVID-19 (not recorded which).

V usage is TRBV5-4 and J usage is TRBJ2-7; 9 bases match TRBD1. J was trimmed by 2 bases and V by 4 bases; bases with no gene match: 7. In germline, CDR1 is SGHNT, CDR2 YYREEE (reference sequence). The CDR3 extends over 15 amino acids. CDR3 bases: TGTGCCAGCAGCGCCGGGACAGGGAGGGCCTACGAGCAGTACTTC. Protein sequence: CASSAGTGRAYEQYF.

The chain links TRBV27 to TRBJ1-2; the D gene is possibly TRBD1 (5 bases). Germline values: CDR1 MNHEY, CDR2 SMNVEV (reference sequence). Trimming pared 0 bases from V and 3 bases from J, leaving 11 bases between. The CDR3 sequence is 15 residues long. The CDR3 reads CASSLSGGKHYGYTF. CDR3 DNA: TGTGCCAGCAGTTTATCGGGGGGGAAGCACTATGGCTACACCTTC.

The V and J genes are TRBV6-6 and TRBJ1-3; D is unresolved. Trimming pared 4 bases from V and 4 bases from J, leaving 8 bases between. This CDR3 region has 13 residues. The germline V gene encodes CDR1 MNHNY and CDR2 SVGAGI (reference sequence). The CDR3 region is CASSSISGNTIYF. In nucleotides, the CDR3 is TGTGCCAGCAGTTCTATTTCAGGAAACACCATATATTTT.

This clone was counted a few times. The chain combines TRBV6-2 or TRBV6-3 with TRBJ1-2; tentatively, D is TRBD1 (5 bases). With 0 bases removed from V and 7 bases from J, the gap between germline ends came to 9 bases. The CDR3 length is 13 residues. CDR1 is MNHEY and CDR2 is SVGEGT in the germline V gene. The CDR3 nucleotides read TGTGCCAGCAGTTACTCCAGGGAGGGTGGCTACACCTTC. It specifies CASSYSREGGYTF.

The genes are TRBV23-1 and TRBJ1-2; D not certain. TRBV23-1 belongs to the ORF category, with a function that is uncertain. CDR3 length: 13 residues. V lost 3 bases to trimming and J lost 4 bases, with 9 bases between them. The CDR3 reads CASSQRDLYGYTF. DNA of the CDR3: TGCGCCAGCAGTCAGCGGGATCTCTATGGCTACACCTTC.

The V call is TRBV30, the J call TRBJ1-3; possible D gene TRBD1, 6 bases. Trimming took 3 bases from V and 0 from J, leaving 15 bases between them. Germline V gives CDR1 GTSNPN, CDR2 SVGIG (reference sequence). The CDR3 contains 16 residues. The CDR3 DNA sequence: TGTGCCTGGAGGGACCACAGGGTTCCCTCTGGAAACACCATATATTTT. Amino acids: CAWRDHRVPSGNTIYF. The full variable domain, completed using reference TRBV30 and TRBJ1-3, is SQTIHQWPATLVQPVGSPLSLECTVEGTSNPNLYWYRQAAGRGLQLLFYSVGIGQISSEVPQNLSASRPQDRQFILSSKKLLLSDSGFYLCAWRDHRVPSGNTIYFGEGSWLTVV.

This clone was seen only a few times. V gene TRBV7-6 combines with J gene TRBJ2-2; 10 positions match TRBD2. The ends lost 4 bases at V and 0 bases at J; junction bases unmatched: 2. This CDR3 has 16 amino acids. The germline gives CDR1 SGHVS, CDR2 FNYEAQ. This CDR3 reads CASSSTSGANTGELFF. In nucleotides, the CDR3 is TGTGCCAGCAGCTCAACTAGCGGGGCGAACACCGGGGAGCTGTTTTTT.

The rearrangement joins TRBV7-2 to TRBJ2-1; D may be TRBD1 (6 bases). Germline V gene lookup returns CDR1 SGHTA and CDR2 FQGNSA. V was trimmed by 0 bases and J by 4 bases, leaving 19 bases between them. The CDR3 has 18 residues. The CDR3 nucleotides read TGTGCCAGCAGCTTAGCCTCAGTCATGAGACAGGTGTACAATGAGCAGTTCTTC. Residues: CASSLASVMRQVYNEQFF.

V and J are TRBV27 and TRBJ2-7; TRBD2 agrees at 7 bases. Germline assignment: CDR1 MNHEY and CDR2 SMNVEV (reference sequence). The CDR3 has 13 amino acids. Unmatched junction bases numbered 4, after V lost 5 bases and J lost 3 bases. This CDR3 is CASSPRTSYEQYF. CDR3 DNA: TGTGCCAGCAGTCCCAGGACTAGCTACGAGCAGTACTTC.

CDR3 sequence: CASSESKRTPYNEQFF. Here the CDR3 DNA reads TGCGCCAGCAGTGAGTCTAAGCGGACCCCCTACAATGAGCAGTTCTTC. The rearrangement uses TRBV10-1 and TRBJ2-1; maybe TRBD2 (5 bases). Germline V lookup: CDR1 WNHNN, CDR2 SYGVQD (reference sequence). V lost 0 bases and J lost 2, with 11 bases in between. This CDR3 has 16 residues.

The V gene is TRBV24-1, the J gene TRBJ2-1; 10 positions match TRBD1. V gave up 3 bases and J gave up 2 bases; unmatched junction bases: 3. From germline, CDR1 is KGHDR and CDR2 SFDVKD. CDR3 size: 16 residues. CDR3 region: CATSDQDRGTYNEQFF. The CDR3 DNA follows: TGTGCCACCAGTGATCAGGACAGGGGGACCTACAATGAGCAGTTCTTC.

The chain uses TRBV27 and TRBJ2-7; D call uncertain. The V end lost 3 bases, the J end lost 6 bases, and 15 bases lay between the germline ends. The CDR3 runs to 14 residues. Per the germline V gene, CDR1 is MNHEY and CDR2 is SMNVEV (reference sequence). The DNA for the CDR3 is TGTGCCAGCAGTTTCGGCCTAGAAAATTCCGAGCAGTACTTC. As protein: CASSFGLENSEQYF.

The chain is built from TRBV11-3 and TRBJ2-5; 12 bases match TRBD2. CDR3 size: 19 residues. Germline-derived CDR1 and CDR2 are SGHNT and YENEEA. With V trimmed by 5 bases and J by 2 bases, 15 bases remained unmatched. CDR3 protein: CASSLLRGLAGGYQETQYF. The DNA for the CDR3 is TGTGCCAGCAGCCTGCTCCGAGGGCTAGCGGGAGGGTATCAAGAGACCCAGTACTTC.

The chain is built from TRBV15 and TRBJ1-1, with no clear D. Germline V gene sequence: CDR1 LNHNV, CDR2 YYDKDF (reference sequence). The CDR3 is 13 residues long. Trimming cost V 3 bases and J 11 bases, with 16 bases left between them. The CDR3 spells CATSSPQTREAFF. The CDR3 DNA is TGTGCCACCAGCAGTCCCCAAACAAGGGAGGCTTTCTTT. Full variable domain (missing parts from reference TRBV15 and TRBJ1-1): DAMVIQNPRYQVTQFGKPVTLSCSQTLNHNVMYWYQQKSSQAPKLLFHYYDKDFNNEADTPDNFQSRRPNTSFCFLDIRSPGLGDTAMYLCATSSPQTREAFFGQGTRLTVV.

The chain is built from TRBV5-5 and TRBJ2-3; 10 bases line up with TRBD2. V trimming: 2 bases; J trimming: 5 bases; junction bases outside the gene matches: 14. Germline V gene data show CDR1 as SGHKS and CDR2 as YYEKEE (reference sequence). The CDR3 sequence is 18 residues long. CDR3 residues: CASSLGGSGGHRKDTQYF. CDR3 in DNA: TGTGCCAGCAGCTTAGGGGGTAGCGGGGGGCACCGCAAAGATACGCAGTATTTT. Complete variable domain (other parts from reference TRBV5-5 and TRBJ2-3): DAGVTQSPTHLIKTRGQQVTLRCSPISGHKSVSWYQQVLGQGPQFIFQYYEKEERGRGNFPDRFSARQFPNYSSELNVNALLLGDSALYLCASSLGGSGGHRKDTQYFGPGTRLTVL.

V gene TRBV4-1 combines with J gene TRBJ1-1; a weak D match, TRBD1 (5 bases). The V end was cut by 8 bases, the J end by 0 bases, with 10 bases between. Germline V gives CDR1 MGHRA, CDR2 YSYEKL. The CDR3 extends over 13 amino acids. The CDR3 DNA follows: TGCGCCAGCGGGGCTACTCTGAACACTGAAGCTTTCTTT. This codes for CASGATLNTEAFF.

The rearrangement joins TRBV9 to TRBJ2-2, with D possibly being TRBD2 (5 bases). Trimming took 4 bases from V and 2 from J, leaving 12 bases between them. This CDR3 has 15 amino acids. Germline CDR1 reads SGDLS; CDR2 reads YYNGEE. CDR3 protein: CASSPSEVNTGELFF. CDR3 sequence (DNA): TGTGCCAGCAGCCCCTCGGAGGTAAACACCGGGGAGCTGTTTTTT.

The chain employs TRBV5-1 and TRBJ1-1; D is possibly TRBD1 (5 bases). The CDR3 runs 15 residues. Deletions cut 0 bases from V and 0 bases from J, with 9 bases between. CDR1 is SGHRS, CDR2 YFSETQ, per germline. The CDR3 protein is CASSLVPGVNTEAFF. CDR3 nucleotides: TGCGCCAGCAGCTTGGTTCCGGGGGTGAACACTGAAGCTTTCTTT.

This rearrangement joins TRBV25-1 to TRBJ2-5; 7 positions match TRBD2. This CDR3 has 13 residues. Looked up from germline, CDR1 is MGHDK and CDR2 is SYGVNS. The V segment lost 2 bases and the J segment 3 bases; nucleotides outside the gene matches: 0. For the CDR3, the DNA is TGTGCCAGCAGTGAACTAGCGGAAGAGACCCAGTACTTC. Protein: CASSELAEETQYF.

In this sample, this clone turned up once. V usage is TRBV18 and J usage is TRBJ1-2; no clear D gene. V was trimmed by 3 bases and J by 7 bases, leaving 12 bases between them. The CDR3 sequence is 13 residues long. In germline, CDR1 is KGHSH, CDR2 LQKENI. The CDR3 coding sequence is TGTGCCAGCTCACCGTCACAGAGAATTGGCTACACCTTC. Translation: CASSPSQRIGYTF.

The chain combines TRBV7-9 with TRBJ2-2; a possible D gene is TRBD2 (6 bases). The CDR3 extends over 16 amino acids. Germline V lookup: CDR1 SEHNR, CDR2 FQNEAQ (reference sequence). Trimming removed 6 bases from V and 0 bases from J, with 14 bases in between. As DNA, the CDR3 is TGTGCCAGCAGTCCCCGGCTAGCGACGAACACCGGGGAGCTGTTTTTT. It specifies CASSPRLATNTGELFF.

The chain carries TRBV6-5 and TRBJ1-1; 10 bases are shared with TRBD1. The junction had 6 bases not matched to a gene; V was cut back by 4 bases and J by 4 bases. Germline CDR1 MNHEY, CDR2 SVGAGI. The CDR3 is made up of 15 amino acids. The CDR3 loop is CASSSTGGSVTEAFF. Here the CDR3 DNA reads TGTGCCAGCAGTTCGACAGGGGGCTCGGTCACTGAAGCTTTCTTT.

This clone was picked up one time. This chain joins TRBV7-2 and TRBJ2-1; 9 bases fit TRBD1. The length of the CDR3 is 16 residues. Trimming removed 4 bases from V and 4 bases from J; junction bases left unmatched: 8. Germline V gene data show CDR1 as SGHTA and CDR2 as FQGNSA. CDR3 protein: CASSSWDRAIYNEQFF. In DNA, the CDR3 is TGTGCCAGCAGCTCCTGGGACAGGGCCATTTACAATGAGCAGTTCTTC. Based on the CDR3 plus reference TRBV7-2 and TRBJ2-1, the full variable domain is GAGVSQSPSNKVTEKGKDVELRCDPISGHTALYWYRQSLGQGLEFLIYFQGNSAPDKSGLPSDRFSAERTGGSVSTLTIQRTQQEDSAVYLCASSSWDRAIYNEQFFGPGTRLTVL.

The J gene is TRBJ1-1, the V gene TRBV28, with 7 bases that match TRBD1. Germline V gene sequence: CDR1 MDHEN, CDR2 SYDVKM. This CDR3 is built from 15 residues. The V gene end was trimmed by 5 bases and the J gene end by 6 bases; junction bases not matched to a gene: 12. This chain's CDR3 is CASSISLDRRAEAFF. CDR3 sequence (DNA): TGTGCCAGCAGTATTTCTCTGGACAGGAGGGCTGAAGCTTTCTTT.

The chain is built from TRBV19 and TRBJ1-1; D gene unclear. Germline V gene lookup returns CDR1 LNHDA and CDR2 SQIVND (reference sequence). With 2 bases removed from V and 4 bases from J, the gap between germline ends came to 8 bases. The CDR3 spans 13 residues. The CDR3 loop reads CASSIIGGTEAFF. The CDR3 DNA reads TGTGCCAGTAGTATAATAGGAGGCACTGAAGCTTTCTTT.

The CDR3 DNA reads TGTGCCAGCAGCCCCTCGGTCAATCAGCCCCAGCATTTT. Its protein product is CASSPSVNQPQHF. The gene calls are TRBV7-2 and TRBJ1-5, with D unresolved. CDR3 length equals 13 residues. Germline V gene sequence: CDR1 SGHTA, CDR2 FQGNSA. Trimming took off 5 bases at V and 3 bases at J, with 8 bases between the two ends.

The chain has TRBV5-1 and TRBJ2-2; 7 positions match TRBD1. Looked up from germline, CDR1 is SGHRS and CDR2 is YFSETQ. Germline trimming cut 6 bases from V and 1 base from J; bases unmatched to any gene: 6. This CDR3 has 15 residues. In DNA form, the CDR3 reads TGCGCCAGCACGACCGGGACAGTGAACACCGGGGAGCTGTTTTTT. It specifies CASTTGTVNTGELFF. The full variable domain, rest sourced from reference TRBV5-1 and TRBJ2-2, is KAGVTQTPRYLIKTRGQQVTLSCSPISGHRSVSWYQQTPGQGLQFLFEYFSETQRNKGNFPGRFSGRQFSNSRSEMNVSTLELGDSALYLCASTTGTVNTGELFFGEGSRLTVL.

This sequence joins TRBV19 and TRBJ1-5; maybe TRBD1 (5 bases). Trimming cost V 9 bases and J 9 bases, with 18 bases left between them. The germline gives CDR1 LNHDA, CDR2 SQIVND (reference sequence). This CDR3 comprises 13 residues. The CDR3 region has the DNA TGTGCCAGCTCAGACAGTCCCATGGGGCCCCAGCATTTT. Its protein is CASSDSPMGPQHF.

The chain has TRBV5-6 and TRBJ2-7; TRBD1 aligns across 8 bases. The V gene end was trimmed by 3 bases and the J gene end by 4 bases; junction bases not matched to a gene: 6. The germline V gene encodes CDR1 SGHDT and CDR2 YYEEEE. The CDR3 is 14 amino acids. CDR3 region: CASSSWTGMYEQYF. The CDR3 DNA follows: TGTGCCAGCAGCTCTTGGACAGGGATGTACGAGCAGTACTTC.

The CDR3 DNA sequence: TGTGCCACCAGCAGAGGCGTCGAGCAGTACTTC. Its protein product is CATSRGVEQYF. This chain uses TRBV15 with TRBJ2-7; no clear D. CDR3 size: 11 residues. CDR1 is LNHNV, CDR2 YYDKDF, per germline (reference sequence). V lost 1 base to trimming and J lost 6 bases, with 4 bases between them.